This T cell receptor (beta chain) stems from a study of T cell responses to AZD1222 COVID-19 vaccine. Clones were read by immunoSEQ multiplex PCR, and TCRdb kept only the in-frame ones, dropping some. The sample records over 50,000 clones, approximately 89% being singletons. This CDR3 region has 15 residues. The V gene's germline CDR1 is SGHRS and CDR2 YFSETQ. V gave up 3 bases and J gave up 1 base, with 12 bases separating them. The TCR sequence derives from an adult in good health. The source was peripheral blood, collected on day 0 of AZD1222 vaccination. This sequence joins TRBV5-1 and TRBJ2-3; the D gene is possibly TRBD1 (5 bases). CDR3 protein: CASSWGLSGTDTQYF. Here the CDR3 DNA reads TGCGCCAGCAGCTGGGGCCTCTCCGGCACAGATACGCAGTATTTT.